This entry features one TCR beta chain sequence. Germline V gives CDR1 KGHSH, CDR2 LQKENI. Trimming stripped 6 bases from V and 5 bases from J, with 19 bases between. The CDR3 has 15 residues. The data stem from a study of cytomegalovirus exposure and HLA in healthy donors. Primers for the PCR totalled 60 Vbeta and 13 Jbeta. The protocol was immunoSEQ multiplex PCR, while the TCRdb copy is restricted to in-frame clones and leaves out a portion. The sample lists more than 85,000 clones; roughly 80% were seen once. The TCR was taken from a boy aged 10-17 years in good health and CMV-seronegative. Material for sequencing was PBMCs. The chain is built from TRBV18 and TRBJ1-1; D not resolved. CDR3 bases: TGTGCCAGCTCCGTCCCCGAGGAGTCAAAGACTGAAGCTTTCTTT. Protein product: CASSVPEESKTEAFF. Looking up the rest from reference TRBV18 and TRBJ1-1 gives the full variable domain: NAGVMQNPRHLVRRRGQEARLRCSPMKGHSHVYWYRQLPEEGLKFMVYLQKENIIDESGMPKERFSAEFPKEGPSILRIQQVVRGDSAAYFCASSVPEESKTEAFFGQGTRLTVV.